The rows below give T cell receptor beta chains drawn from one sample of a study of identifying expanded T cells in peripheral blood. Libraries were prepared by immunoSEQ multiplex PCR; TCRdb keeps only in-frame clonotypes and omits some of them. The repertoire has around 100,000 clones, over 75% of them found once; the top ten carry approximately 6%. Specimen: blood. The receptors stem from a person between 18 and 75 years old in good health. Each CDR3 is given with its conserved first and last residue. A D gene is named only where the DNA matches it firmly. For some rows the clone size is stated as once, few or many, or as a class when expanded; others skip it.

>.|TRBJ1-2|15|.|TRBV10-3
CAISSNPPGRGGYTF
TGTGCCATCAGTTCTAACCCGCCGGGGCGGGGTGGCTACACCTTC
>.|TRBJ1-1|14|.|TRBV7-2
CASSLRLRNTEAFF
TGTGCCAGCAGCTTAAGGTTACGGAACACTGAAGCTTTCTTT
>few|TRBJ1-6|14|TRBD1|TRBV19
CASRPGGGNSPLHF
TGTGCCAGTAGGCCAGGGGGCGGAAATTCACCCCTCCACTTT
>.|TRBJ2-5|14|TRBD2|TRBV7-2
CASSLGGVQETQYF
TGTGCCAGCAGCTTGGGAGGGGTGCAAGAGACCCAGTACTTC
>.|TRBJ1-2|15|.|TRBV6-1
CASSDRAYGTYGYTF
TGTGCCAGCAGTGATAGGGCATACGGGACCTATGGCTACACCTTC
>.|TRBJ2-7|13|TRBD1|TRBV30
CAWSLGQGYEQYF
TGTGCCTGGAGTCTTGGACAGGGCTACGAGCAGTACTTC
>.|TRBJ1-2|16|.|TRBV7-9
CASSLGQGQSLYGYTF
TGTGCCAGCAGCTTAGGGCAGGGCCAGAGTCTCTATGGCTACACCTTC
>once|TRBJ2-2|14|TRBD2|TRBV7-6
CASSRDYNTGELFF
TGTGCCAGCAGCAGGGACTACAACACCGGGGAGCTGTTTTTT
>.|TRBJ1-4|14|TRBD1|TRBV19
CASRRQGPNEKLFF
TGTGCCAGTCGACGACAGGGGCCTAATGAAAAACTGTTTTTT
>.|TRBJ2-5|17|.|TRBV5-1
CASSLGAVGANLETQYF
TGCGCCAGCAGCTTGGGGGCGGTAGGGGCAAATTTGGAGACCCAGTACTTC
>.|TRBJ2-1|15|.|TRBV6-5
CASSYRAVRGNEQFF
TGTGCCAGCAGTTACCGGGCCGTACGAGGGAATGAGCAGTTCTTC
>.|TRBJ2-3|11|.|TRBV5-1
CASSELNTQYF
TGCGCCAGCAGCGAACTGAATACGCAGTATTTT
>.|TRBJ1-1|14|.|TRBV19
CASTLLGGNTEAFF
TGTGCCAGTACCCTTCTGGGGGGAAACACTGAAGCTTTCTTT
>.|TRBJ2-7|15|.|TRBV7-2
CASSLFSGQVGEQYF
TGTGCCAGCAGCTTATTCTCCGGCCAAGTGGGCGAGCAGTACTTC
>.|TRBJ2-5|19|TRBD2|TRBV28
CASSPYRLAGGPRQETQYF
TGTGCCAGCAGCCCGTATCGGCTAGCGGGAGGGCCCCGCCAAGAGACCCAGTACTTC
>.|TRBJ2-2|14|.|TRBV21-1
CASSKHQGVGELFF
TGTGCCAGCAGCAAACATCAGGGTGTCGGGGAGCTGTTTTTT
>.|TRBJ1-1|15|.|TRBV14
CASSPVGAVGTEAFF
TGTGCCAGCAGCCCCGTTGGGGCAGTGGGGACTGAAGCTTTCTTT
>.|TRBJ2-7|13|.|TRBV7-2
CASSLVVDYEQYF
TGTGCCAGCAGCTTAGTTGTTGACTACGAGCAGTACTTC
>.|TRBJ1-2|12|.|TRBV6-5
CASSYPMNGYTF
TGTGCCAGCAGTTACCCCATGAATGGCTACACCTTC
>.|TRBJ1-1|18|TRBD1|TRBV29-1
CASVLRGQGVGLNTEAFF
TGCGCGAGCGTTCTCCGAGGGCAGGGGGTCGGTCTGAACACTGAAGCTTTCTTT
>.|TRBJ1-2|14|TRBD1|TRBV5-1
CASSLNGDSYGYTF
TGCGCCAGCAGCTTGAATGGGGACAGCTATGGCTACACCTTC
>.|TRBJ2-1|13|.|TRBV5-1
CASSLLGGYEQFF
TGCGCCAGCAGCTTGTTGGGGGGCTATGAGCAGTTCTTC
>.|TRBJ2-7|12|TRBD1|TRBV29-1
CSVDGQGNEQYF
TGCAGCGTGGACGGACAGGGTAACGAGCAGTACTTC
>.|TRBJ1-5|13|.|TRBV19
CASRGTKDQPQHF
TGTGCCAGTAGGGGGACAAAAGATCAGCCCCAGCATTTT
>.|TRBJ1-2|17|TRBD1|TRBV4-1
CASSHGRPGTGANPYTF
TGCGCCAGCAGCCACGGACGTCCCGGGACAGGGGCCAACCCTTACACCTTC
>.|TRBJ2-7|10|.|TRBV2
CASSMNEQYF
TGTGCCAGCAGTATGAACGAGCAGTACTTC
>.|TRBJ2-3|11|.|TRBV29-1
CSVGRENTQYF
TGCAGCGTTGGCCGGGAAAATACGCAGTATTTT
>few|TRBJ1-6|13|.|TRBV2
CASNVGGNSPLHF
TGTGCCAGCAACGTGGGGGGCAATTCACCCCTCCACTTT
>.|TRBJ2-7|13|.|TRBV7-2
CASSPLPGYEQYF
TGTGCCAGCAGCCCTCTCCCAGGGTACGAGCAGTACTTC
>.|TRBJ2-3|16|TRBD1|TRBV30
CAWSVGQGYPTDTQYF
TGTGCCTGGAGTGTAGGACAGGGGTACCCCACAGATACGCAGTATTTT
>.|TRBJ2-2|15|TRBD1|TRBV5-1
CASSLGTGGAGELFF
TGCGCCAGCAGCTTAGGGACAGGGGGCGCCGGGGAGCTGTTTTTT
>few|TRBJ1-5|14|.|TRBV2
CASNKDSIDQPQHF
TGTGCCAGCAACAAAGACAGTATAGATCAGCCCCAGCATTTT
>.|TRBJ1-1|13|.|TRBV11-2
CASSLDRAGEAFF
TGTGCCAGCAGCTTAGATCGGGCAGGTGAAGCTTTCTTT
>.|TRBJ2-7|14|.|TRBV6-1
CATEGSELAYEQYF
TGTGCCACTGAGGGGTCCGAGCTTGCATACGAGCAGTACTTC
>few|TRBJ2-1|13|.|TRBV5-1
CASSLGTYNEQFF
TGCGCCAGCAGCTTGGGCACCTACAATGAGCAGTTCTTC
>once|TRBJ1-6|16|.|TRBV7-8
CASSLTGRRDNSPLHF
TGTGCCAGCAGTTTAACAGGTCGCCGGGATAATTCACCCCTCCACTTT
>once|TRBJ2-3|14|TRBD2|TRBV5-1
CASSPGGATDTQYF
TGCGCCAGCAGCCCCGGGGGGGCTACAGATACGCAGTATTTT
>.|TRBJ2-5|16|TRBD1|TRBV12-5
CASAMVLGTGEETQYF
TGTGCTAGTGCCATGGTACTAGGGACAGGAGAAGAGACCCAGTACTTC
>.|TRBJ2-1|14|TRBD2|TRBV25-1
CASSPAGDRNEQFF
TGTGCCAGCAGCCCAGCGGGAGATAGGAATGAGCAGTTCTTC
>.|TRBJ1-2|16|.|TRBV13
CASSPNPGVRRYGYTF
TGTGCCAGCAGCCCCAACCCGGGGGTGCGCCGCTATGGCTACACCTTC
>.|TRBJ1-2|16|.|TRBV4-3
CASSQQLDSSVYGYTF
TGCGCCAGCAGCCAACAATTGGACTCGAGCGTCTATGGCTACACCTTC
>.|TRBJ2-7|13|.|TRBV1
CTLFRTGDGEQYF
TGCACCCTCTTTCGGACAGGGGACGGCGAGCAGTACTTC
>once|TRBJ1-2|17|.|TRBV5-6
CASSQERGGRFSYGYTF
TGTGCCAGCAGCCAGGAAAGGGGCGGGAGGTTTTCCTATGGCTACACCTTC
>.|TRBJ1-5|17|.|TRBV21-1
CASSKPTGTGFSQPQHF
TGTGCCAGCAGCAAACCTACCGGGACAGGGTTTAGTCAGCCCCAGCATTTT
>.|TRBJ2-3|14|TRBD1|TRBV7-7
CASSSGQGGSTQYF
TGTGCCAGCAGCTCCGGACAGGGCGGAAGTACGCAGTATTTT
>.|TRBJ1-2|13|TRBD1|TRBV30
CAWTTGERYGYTF
TGTGCCTGGACCACAGGGGAACGCTATGGCTACACCTTC